This TCR beta chain derives from a study of regulatory T cells in long-lasting Graves disease. Study findings and constraints: Those with persistent disease had in common more public clonotypes (about 3,000) than new patients (966). Because few samples were included, accuracy may have been lower.

Time point here: newly diagnosed GD, antithyroid drugs for less than 3 months. PBMC RNA was the source of the TCR library. V was cut by 4 bases and J by 7 bases, with 20 bases left in between. The CDR3 totals 15 residues. From germline, CDR1 is MDHEN and CDR2 SYDVKM. This clonotype was detected only a few times. Its antigen is not known. CDR3 regions were amplified by Arm-PCR using iRepertoire HTBI primers to build TCR beta libraries. TCRdb recomputed calls from the multiplex PCR reads with MiXCR, one row per CDR3 protein. The sample records fewer than 550,000 distinct CDR3 sequences, less than 20% being singletons. These records were also assigned to another study, of T cells in Graves' hyperthyroidism and ophthalmopathy. That paper notes: RT-PCR in the first round (using the HTBI primer set) targeted the TCR CDR3.

The rearrangement links TRBV28 to TRBJ2-7; maybe TRBD2 (6 bases). The source is a young woman with Graves disease. The material sequenced was peripheral blood mononuclear cells (PBMCs), taken at new diagnosis, from a patient treated with antithyroid drugs. DNA for the CDR3: TGTGCCAGCAGTTCAAGGGACTCTCCTGATAGGGAGCAGTACTTC. It is translated as CASSSRDSPDREQYF.